This T cell receptor beta chain was profiled in a study of T-cell memory formation after mild COVID-19. Across the study: TCR clusters were largely donor specific.

The CDR3 is made up of 13 amino acids. Germline CDR1 and CDR2: MNHEY and SVGEGT. With 7 bases removed from V and 8 bases from J, the gap between germline ends came to 16 bases. TCRdb ran MiXCR on the 5' RACE reads and lists one entry per CDR3 protein. The sample shows approximately 340,000 distinct CDR3 sequences, roughly 15% of them seen only once. Turning to this clonotype: Its antigen remains unidentified.

Study conclusions and caveats: Pre-infection memory already had some responding clones, implying cross-reactive memory joined. CD4+ contracting clones lay mainly in CM and EM, CD8+ ones in EMRA.

The chain links TRBV6-2 or TRBV6-3 to TRBJ2-3, with a weak D call TRBD2 (6 bases). Sequenced input: PBMCs or a T cell subset sorted from them (not recorded which). This clonotype was sampled from a man younger than 35 who had mild COVID-19 (a few samples of this study predate the infection). Cell type and time point are not known. This CDR3 is CASKASSAGTQYF. DNA of the CDR3: TGTGCCAGCAAAGCTAGCTCAGCGGGTACGCAGTATTTT.